The clone carrying this T cell receptor (beta chain) was picked up a small number of times. The CDR3 length is 15 residues. V trimming: 1 base; J trimming: 2 bases; junction bases outside the gene matches: 4. CDR1 is LGHNA, CDR2 YNFKEQ, per germline. The sample's treatment: some 19 received Ad26.COV2.S at low or high dose, single or two shots; about 5 received placebo; per-sample allocation not given. All samples were drawn on day 63, counting from the first vaccine or placebo injection. It was an adult aged 18-55 years in Boston who was the donor. Vaccination used an Ad26 vector expressing Wuhan-strain SARS-CoV-2 spike. This entry is derived from a study of Ad26.COV2.S vaccination and SARS-CoV-2 variants. Study background: Donor got 5x10^10 or 1x10^11 viral particles of Ad26.COV2.S.

Generated by immunoSEQ multiplex PCR, the TCRdb table keeps only in-frame clones and is missing some. The table shows roughly 380,000 clones, with over 75% occurring only once. V usage is TRBV4-2 and J usage is TRBJ2-7, with 8 bases identical to TRBD2. The sample here was peripheral blood, taken in a trial of Ad26.COV2.S vaccine versus placebo. This clonotype originated in a person between 18 and 65 years old who received the Ad26.COV2.S COVID-19 vaccine or a placebo. CDR3 loop: CASSQAAGATYEQYF. CDR3 coding DNA: TGTGCCAGCAGCCAAGCAGCGGGGGCCACCTACGAGCAGTACTTC.